The present entry profiles one T cell receptor beta chain with its context. The germline CDR1 and CDR2 sequences are MNHEY and SMNVEV (reference sequence). The CDR3 length is 11 residues. Trimming stripped 2 bases from V and 5 bases from J, with 3 bases between. This sample was taken from a study of control samples from healthy donors and cancer patients. Only in-frame clones appear in the TCRdb table, and some are missing; sequencing was by immunoSEQ multiplex PCR. The data hold around 95,000 clones, with 87% observed a single time. The J gene is TRBJ1-1, the V gene TRBV27; D unclear. The sample comprised blood. This TCR was sampled from a woman aged 50 to 65 in good health. CDR3 residues: CASSLGTEAFF. In DNA, the CDR3 is TGTGCCAGCAGTTTAGGGACTGAAGCTTTCTTT.